The rows below give T cell receptor beta chains drawn from one sample of a study of tumor-infiltrating lymphocytes in localized non-small cell lung cancer. Repertoires were generated with immunoSEQ multiplex PCR, while TCRdb's copy carries only in-frame clones and drops some. The sample has approximately 13,000 clones; 68% are singletons. The specimen sequenced was lung tumor tissue. The receptors shown here come from a human donor with non-small cell lung cancer. Each CDR3 is given with its conserved first and last residue. A D gene is named only where the DNA matches it firmly. Clone size is not always given. Where it is, it says once, few, many or a class for expanded clones.

D,size,J,V,CDR3,DNA
.,few,TRBJ1-2,TRBV6-5,CASSGGRPYGYTF,TGTGCCAGCAGTGGTGGACGGCCCTATGGCTACACCTTC
TRBD2,.,TRBJ2-7,TRBV4-2,CASSMGLAGVNAYEQYF,TGTGCCAGCAGCATGGGACTAGCGGGGGTGAATGCCTACGAGCAGTACTTC
TRBD1,.,TRBJ1-1,TRBV9,CASSVLDRGKAFF,TGTGCCAGCAGCGTCCTGGACAGGGGGAAAGCTTTCTTT
.,once,TRBJ2-6,TRBV4-2,CASSQETAQYRSGANVLTF,TGTGCCAGCAGCCAAGAGACAGCTCAATACCGCTCTGGGGCCAACGTCCTGACTTTC
TRBD2,few,TRBJ2-1,TRBV10-1,CASSEGLGLAGGDEQFF,TGCGCCAGCAGTGAGGGCCTGGGACTAGCGGGAGGTGATGAGCAGTTCTTC
.,.,TRBJ1-5,TRBV5-1,CASSLDGLNQPQHF,TGCGCCAGCAGCTTGGACGGACTAAATCAGCCCCAGCATTTT
.,.,TRBJ2-5,TRBV7-7,CASSFRGIQETQYF,TGTGCTAGCAGCTTCAGAGGGATCCAAGAGACCCAGTACTTC
.,.,TRBJ2-7,TRBV18,CASSPTPGATYEQYF,TGTGCCAGCTCTCCCACACCGGGAGCGACTTACGAGCAGTACTTC
TRBD1,.,TRBJ2-7,TRBV5-1,CASSWDRGHEQYF,TGCGCCAGCAGCTGGGACAGGGGCCACGAGCAGTACTTC
TRBD2,.,TRBJ2-1,TRBV5-1,CASSLSGRSSGEQFF,TGCGCCAGCAGCTTAAGCGGGAGGTCCTCAGGTGAGCAGTTCTTC
.,.,TRBJ2-1,TRBV5-6,CASSLDQGNYNEQFF,TGTGCCAGCAGCTTGGATCAGGGAAACTACAATGAGCAGTTCTTC
TRBD1,.,TRBJ1-6,TRBV7-9,CASGDRVVDNSPLHF,TGTGCCAGCGGGGACAGGGTAGTCGATAATTCACCCCTCCACTTT
TRBD2,.,TRBJ2-2,TRBV5-1,CATSVGSGGSTGELFF,TGCGCCACCTCAGTGGGTAGCGGGGGATCGACCGGGGAGCTGTTTTTT
TRBD2,.,TRBJ2-2,TRBV30,CAWREAGEGGELFF,TGTGCCTGGAGAGAAGCGGGGGAGGGCGGGGAGCTGTTTTTT
.,.,TRBJ1-4,TRBV23-1,CASSRTTGQLNEKLFF,TGCGCCAGCAGTCGAACAACGGGACAACTTAATGAAAAACTGTTTTTT
.,.,TRBJ2-7,TRBV14,CASSPRARGRPHEQYF,TGTGCCAGCAGCCCACGGGCCCGGGGGCGCCCCCACGAGCAGTACTTC
TRBD1,.,TRBJ2-5,TRBV18,CASSAQGAFYF,TGTGCCAGCTCGGCTCAGGGGGCTTTCTACTTC
.,.,TRBJ2-5,TRBV5-6,CASSSGPGKEQYF,TGTGCCAGCAGCTCGGGACCCGGGAAAGAGCAGTACTTC
TRBD1,.,TRBJ1-6,TRBV5-5,CASSLGTGAGYNSPLHF,TGTGCCAGCAGCCTCGGGACAGGGGCCGGCTATAATTCACCCCTCCACTTT
.,.,TRBJ1-5,TRBV28,CASSRSGTVGDQPQHF,TGTGCCAGCAGTCGTTCCGGGACGGTGGGAGATCAGCCCCAGCATTTT
.,medium-sized,TRBJ1-1,TRBV7-9,CASSLDAAGSEAFF,TGTGCCAGCAGCTTAGACGCAGCAGGGTCTGAAGCTTTCTTT
.,.,TRBJ1-5,TRBV19,CASSMMGGDGQPQHF,TGTGCCAGTAGTATGATGGGAGGGGATGGTCAGCCCCAGCATTTT
TRBD1,.,TRBJ2-7,TRBV4-3,CASSIGQGLSYEQYF,TGCGCCAGCAGCATCGGACAGGGCTTGTCCTACGAGCAGTACTTC
TRBD2,.,TRBJ2-1,TRBV5-6,CASSGIGRAGLNEQFF,TGTGCCAGCAGCGGCATCGGGAGGGCAGGGCTGAATGAGCAGTTCTTC
TRBD1,.,TRBJ2-2,TRBV6-4,CASSARDRVDTGELFF,TGTGCCAGCAGTGCCCGGGACAGGGTCGACACCGGGGAGCTGTTTTTT
.,few,TRBJ2-7,TRBV18,CASSPPRGKSLSYEQYF,TGTGCCAGCTCACCACCGAGGGGTAAAAGCCTCTCCTACGAGCAGTACTTC
.,medium-sized,TRBJ1-5,TRBV9,CASSGGHNQPQHF,TGTGCCAGCAGCGGGGGGCACAATCAGCCCCAGCATTTT
TRBD2,.,TRBJ2-1,TRBV7-9,CASSSRRGGTYNEQFF,TGTGCCAGCAGCTCGCGTCGCGGGGGGACCTACAATGAGCAGTTCTTC
.,medium-sized,TRBJ2-7,TRBV7-9,CASSTPTGTNEQYF,TGTGCCAGCAGCACGCCAACAGGGACCAACGAGCAGTACTTC
.,.,TRBJ2-3,TRBV5-1,CASSTTGTDTQYF,TGCGCCAGCAGCACTACAGGAACAGATACGCAGTATTTT
.,once,TRBJ1-5,TRBV9,CASSVGYGGNQPQHF,TGTGCCAGCAGCGTTGGGTATGGGGGGAATCAGCCCCAGCATTTT
TRBD1,.,TRBJ2-7,TRBV4-1,CASSQALLRTGGRYEQYF,TGCGCCAGCAGCCAAGCCCTTCTCAGGACAGGGGGACGCTACGAGCAGTACTTC
.,.,TRBJ1-5,TRBV6-4,CASSDEGTQPQHF,TGTGCCAGCAGTGACGAGGGTACTCAGCCCCAGCATTTT
TRBD1,.,TRBJ2-7,TRBV6-5,CASSYATGGPYEQYF,TGTGCCAGCAGTTACGCCACAGGGGGGCCCTACGAGCAGTACTTC
TRBD1,.,TRBJ2-7,TRBV29-1,CSVEGGQGLYEQYF,TGCAGCGTTGAAGGGGGACAGGGGCTCTACGAGCAGTACTTC
.,.,TRBJ1-4,TRBV6-5,CASSYAAGMTEKLFF,TGTGCCAGCAGTTACGCGGCAGGGATGACTGAAAAACTGTTTTTT
.,.,TRBJ2-5,TRBV11-2,CASSLDQTQETQYF,TGTGCCAGCAGCTTAGACCAGACCCAAGAGACCCAGTACTTC
TRBD1,.,TRBJ1-2,TRBV7-9,CASSPGQGAHYGYTF,TGTGCCAGCAGCCCAGGACAGGGGGCTCACTATGGCTACACCTTC
.,.,TRBJ2-7,TRBV29-1,CSVETQGEQYF,TGCAGCGTTGAAACGCAGGGCGAGCAGTACTTC
.,.,TRBJ2-1,TRBV11-3,CASSYYGVNEQFF,TGTGCCAGCAGCTACTACGGGGTCAATGAGCAGTTCTTC
.,.,TRBJ2-5,TRBV19,CASSIQETQYF,TGTGCCAGTAGTATACAAGAGACCCAGTACTTC
TRBD2,few,TRBJ2-3,TRBV6-1,CASSVGLAAGDTQYF,TGTGCCAGCAGTGTAGGTCTAGCGGCCGGGGATACGCAGTATTTT
.,few,TRBJ2-3,TRBV7-2,CASSFMAGFRDTQYF,TGTGCCAGCAGCTTTATGGCGGGATTCCGGGATACGCAGTATTTT
.,.,TRBJ2-7,TRBV2,CASSQNRAMYEQYF,TGTGCCAGCAGCCAGAATAGAGCTATGTACGAGCAGTACTTC
.,.,TRBJ2-7,TRBV5-1,CASTGTPGNEQYF,TGCGCCAGCACTGGGACGCCTGGGAACGAGCAGTACTTC
TRBD2,.,TRBJ2-1,TRBV5-4,CASSAGLVGNEQFF,TGTGCCAGCAGCGCGGGACTAGTGGGGAATGAGCAGTTCTTC
.,.,TRBJ2-3,TRBV7-9,CASSLVERTQYF,TGTGCCAGCAGCTTAGTAGAGCGTACGCAGTATTTT
TRBD2,.,TRBJ2-5,TRBV19,CASSIMGASGRRETQYF,TGTGCCAGTAGTATAATGGGGGCTAGCGGGAGACGAGAGACCCAGTACTTC
.,.,TRBJ2-3,TRBV5-4,CASSSGLREITQYF,TGTGCCAGCAGCTCGGGCCTCAGGGAGATTACGCAGTATTTT
.,few,TRBJ2-1,TRBV6-1,CASLSGLGEQFF,TGTGCCAGCCTGAGCGGTCTGGGTGAGCAGTTCTTC
TRBD1,large,TRBJ1-1,TRBV29-1,CSVGGTVSNTEAFF,TGCAGCGTTGGGGGGACAGTCTCGAACACTGAAGCTTTCTTT
.,.,TRBJ1-4,TRBV2,CASRYYEKLFF,TGTGCCAGCAGATACTACGAAAAACTGTTTTTT
.,.,TRBJ1-1,TRBV5-1,CASSLGRGFTEAFF,TGCGCCAGCAGCTTGGGTCGGGGTTTCACTGAAGCTTTCTTT
TRBD2,.,TRBJ2-7,TRBV29-1,CSVEGTSGSSYEQYF,TGCAGCGTTGAAGGGACTAGCGGGAGCTCCTACGAGCAGTACTTC
.,.,TRBJ1-1,TRBV13,CASSLETGLRGTEAFF,TGTGCCAGCAGCTTAGAGACAGGCCTGAGGGGCACTGAAGCTTTCTTT
.,.,TRBJ1-1,TRBV5-1,CASSLAGTQNTEAFF,TGCGCCAGCAGCTTGGCCGGGACACAGAACACTGAAGCTTTCTTT
TRBD1,.,TRBJ1-1,TRBV5-1,CASSLAGQGFSHTEAFF,TGCGCCAGCAGCTTGGCTGGACAGGGTTTTTCGCACACTGAAGCTTTCTTT
.,.,TRBJ1-1,TRBV29-1,CSASAEAFF,TGCAGCGCCTCCGCAGAAGCTTTCTTT
TRBD1,.,TRBJ2-7,TRBV4-1,CASSPRRGTGEKNEQYF,TGCGCCAGCAGCCCGAGGAGAGGGACAGGGGAAAAGAACGAGCAGTACTTC
TRBD1,few,TRBJ1-1,TRBV30,CAWRRDSLLTEAFF,TGTGCCTGGAGAAGGGACAGCCTCCTCACTGAAGCTTTCTTT